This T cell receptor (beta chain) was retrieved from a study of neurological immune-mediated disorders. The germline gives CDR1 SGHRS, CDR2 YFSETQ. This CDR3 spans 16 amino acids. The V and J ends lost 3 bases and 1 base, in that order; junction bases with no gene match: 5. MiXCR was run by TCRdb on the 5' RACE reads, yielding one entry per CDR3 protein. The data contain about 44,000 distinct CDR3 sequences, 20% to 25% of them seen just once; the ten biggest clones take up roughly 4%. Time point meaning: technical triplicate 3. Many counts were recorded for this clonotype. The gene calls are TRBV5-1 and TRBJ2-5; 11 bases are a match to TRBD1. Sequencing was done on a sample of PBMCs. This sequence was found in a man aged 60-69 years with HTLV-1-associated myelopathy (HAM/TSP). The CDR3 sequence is CASSWGTGGFQETQYF. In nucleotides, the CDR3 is TGCGCCAGCAGCTGGGGGACAGGGGGGTTCCAAGAGACCCAGTACTTC.